This T cell receptor beta chain was recorded in a study of T cell repertoires in cytomegalovirus infection. Per the germline V gene, CDR1 is SQVTM and CDR2 is ANQGSEA. The CDR3 spans 11 residues. V was cut by 0 bases and J by 5 bases, with 4 bases left in between. Via MiXCR, TCRdb re-called the reads, giving one row per CDR3 protein. Among around 280,000 distinct CDR3 sequences listed, around 9.1% were seen once. There are many counts of this clonotype. The sample comprised PBMCs. This chain connects TRBV29-1 to TRBJ2-5; D is uncertain. The origin of this receptor is a human donor in good health (CMV status not recorded). Some clones in this sample may be carry-over from other donors' samples. The CDR3 sequence: CSVEDFETQYF. As DNA, the CDR3 is TGCAGCGTTGAAGATTTCGAGACCCAGTACTTC.